This TCR beta chain is drawn from a study of regulatory T cells in long-lasting Graves disease. General study points: Persistent Graves' patients showed less TCR diversity than newly diagnosed ones.

Time point meaning: newly diagnosed GD, antithyroid drugs for less than 3 months. Extracted PBMC RNA gave rise to the TCR library. This clonotype was detected a few times. Its specificity is unknown. The CDR3 is 16 residues long. Germline assignment: CDR1 LNHDA and CDR2 SQIVND (reference sequence). With 3 bases removed from V and 5 bases from J, the gap between germline ends came to 19 bases. Relying on iRepertoire HTBI primers and Arm-PCR of CDR3 regions, the team built TCR beta libraries. One entry per CDR3 protein, called by TCRdb with MiXCR from the multiplex PCR reads. The table shows some 200,000 distinct CDR3 sequences, with approximately 19% occurring only once. This sample was shared with a second study, whose subject was T cells in Graves' hyperthyroidism and ophthalmopathy.

The receptor was isolated from a young woman with Graves disease. The genes are TRBV19 and TRBJ1-2, with D hard to call. The sample in question was peripheral blood mononuclear cells (PBMCs), obtained at new diagnosis, from a patient treated with antithyroid drugs. The CDR3 sequence: CASSIVQTNHLYGYTF. DNA for the CDR3: TGTGCCAGTAGTATTGTACAGACTAACCACCTGTATGGCTACACCTTC.